These T cell receptor beta chains were read from a single sample in a study of T cell responses to AZD1222 COVID-19 vaccine. Clones were read by immunoSEQ multiplex PCR, and TCRdb kept only the in-frame ones, dropping some. The top ten hold about 1.5% of the sample, which has some 120,000 clones, 87% seen once. Specimen: peripheral blood, collected on day 0 of AZD1222 vaccination. These receptors were taken from an adult in good health. Both conserved end residues are part of each CDR3. Each record gives: V gene, J gene, D gene, CDR3 protein, CDR3 DNA. D genes are given only for firm matches.

>TRBV3-1/TRBV3-2|TRBJ1-1|.
CASSQDRVASAEAFF
TGTGCCAGCAGCCAAGATCGAGTAGCTAGCGCTGAAGCTTTCTTT
>TRBV6-6|TRBJ1-1|.
CASSLIGWNTEAFF
TGTGCCAGCAGTCTTATCGGTTGGAACACTGAAGCTTTCTTT
>TRBV2|TRBJ2-7|TRBD2
CASREASGGESYEQYF
TGTGCCAGCAGGGAGGCTAGCGGGGGGGAGTCCTACGAGCAGTACTTC
>TRBV30|TRBJ1-6|TRBD1
CAWGGQDNSPLHF
TGTGCCTGGGGGGGACAGGATAATTCACCCCTCCACTTT
>TRBV18|TRBJ1-4|TRBD1
CASSASGTGNEKLFF
TGTGCCAGCTCAGCCTCCGGGACAGGGAATGAAAAACTGTTTTTT
>TRBV12-3/TRBV12-4|TRBJ1-5|.
CASTGGRDQPQHF
TGTGCCAGCACTGGGGGGCGAGACCAGCCCCAGCATTTT
>TRBV7-8|TRBJ2-7|TRBD1
CASSGSRHRGYEQYF
TGTGCCAGCAGCGGATCCCGGCACAGGGGCTACGAGCAGTACTTC
>TRBV19|TRBJ2-6|.
CASSIGGKANVLTF
TGTGCCAGTAGTATTGGGGGAAAGGCCAACGTCCTGACTTTC
>TRBV7-2|TRBJ2-7|.
CASSLEAYFAERTHEQYF
TGTGCCAGCAGCTTAGAAGCCTATTTTGCCGAGAGAACTCACGAGCAGTACTTC
>TRBV5-1|TRBJ1-1|.
CASSLGGNTEAFF
TGCGCCAGCAGCTTGGGTGGGAACACTGAAGCTTTCTTT
>TRBV7-8|TRBJ2-1|.
CASSPLGNEQFF
TGTGCCAGCAGCCCGTTGGGCAATGAGCAGTTCTTC
>TRBV15|TRBJ2-6|.
CATSRVGSGANVLTF
TGTGCCACCAGCAGAGTGGGGTCGGGGGCCAACGTCCTGACTTTC
>TRBV4-1|TRBJ2-3|.
CASSAGTENTDTQYF
TGCGCCAGCAGCGCCGGGACGGAAAACACAGATACGCAGTATTTT